These 22 T cell receptor beta chains were all obtained from the same sample, sequenced in a study of cytomegalovirus exposure and HLA in healthy donors. The PCR made use of 60 Vbeta and 13 Jbeta primers. Method: immunoSEQ multiplex PCR; TCRdb's copy keeps in-frame clones and lacks some. The table gives just over 60,000 clones; the top ten clones make up around 5% of it. Material: PBMCs. These receptors were collected from a man aged 30-40 years in good health and CMV-seropositive.

This chain uses TRBV29-1 with TRBJ2-3, with 15 positions matching TRBD2. J gave up 12 bases and V 8 bases, and 15 bases lay outside the gene matches. Germline V gene data show CDR1 as SQVTM and CDR2 as ANQGSEA. The CDR3 runs to 15 residues. The CDR3 here is CSFGGPGTSGRSQYF. The CDR3 nucleotides read TGCAGCTTTGGCGGGCCCGGGACTAGCGGGAGGAGCCAGTATTTT.

The V call is TRBV6-5, the J call TRBJ2-2; a possible D gene is TRBD2 (5 bases). CDR3 length: 15 amino acids. CDR1 and CDR2 from the germline V gene are MNHEY and SVGAGI. Trimming pared 2 bases from V and 0 bases from J, leaving 7 bases between. Here the CDR3 DNA reads TGTGCCAGCAGTTACGAGGGCACGAACACCGGGGAGCTGTTTTTT. Translated: CASSYEGTNTGELFF.

The rearrangement links TRBV30 to TRBJ2-7; 8 bases match TRBD1. This CDR3 region has 12 residues. Germline loops: CDR1 GTSNPN, CDR2 SVGIG (reference sequence). The V segment lost 4 bases and the J segment 6 bases; nucleotides outside the gene matches: 5. Here the CDR3 DNA reads TGTGCCTGGAATACAGGGGGAATCGAGCAGTACTTC. Amino acids: CAWNTGGIEQYF.

The rearrangement uses TRBV4-2 and TRBJ1-2; D uncertain. This CDR3 has 14 amino acids. Trimming left V 0 bases short and J 0 bases short, with 5 bases between. Germline assignment: CDR1 LGHNA and CDR2 YNFKEQ. The DNA of the CDR3 is TGTGCCAGCAGCCAAGATACAGCTAACTATGGCTACACCTTC. It specifies CASSQDTANYGYTF.

The genes are TRBV11-2 and TRBJ1-1, with 8 bases lining up with TRBD1. Losses at the gene ends were 5 bases for V and 3 bases for J; bases not matched to a gene: 2. The CDR3 runs to 13 residues. The V gene's germline CDR1 is SGHAT and CDR2 FQNNGV. CDR3 in DNA: TGTGCCAGCAGCGCGGACAGGGACACTGAAGCTTTCTTT. It codes for CASSADRDTEAFF.

As concerns this clone: Mismatch with germline at one junction end may stem from a read error. The rearrangement joins TRBV2 to TRBJ1-5, with D possibly being TRBD1 (5 bases). The germline V gene encodes CDR1 SNHLY and CDR2 FYNNEI. The CDR3 is made up of 12 amino acids. The CDR3 here is CASSGNEAGVDF. The CDR3 nucleotides are TGTGCCAGCAGTGGTAATGAAGCGGGGGTAGATTTT.

V and J are TRBV6-5 and TRBJ2-7; D gene unclear. The CDR3 is 15 residues long. With 2 bases removed from V and 2 bases from J, the gap between germline ends came to 13 bases. Germline V gene lookup returns CDR1 MNHEY and CDR2 SVGAGI. CDR3 coding DNA: TGTGCCAGCAGTTACGGTCCAGGCACGACCTACGAGCAGTACTTC. This translates into CASSYGPGTTYEQYF.

This chain's CDR3 is CASSVGGRAGELFF. CDR3 nucleotide sequence: TGCGCCAGCTCGGTTGGCGGGAGGGCCGGGGAGCTGTTTTTT. This chain joins TRBV4-1 and TRBJ2-2, with 9 bases aligning to TRBD2. In germline, CDR1 is MGHRA, CDR2 YSYEKL. V was clipped by 8 bases and J by 6 bases; unmatched bases: 7. This CDR3 has 14 amino acids.

The chain links TRBV19 to TRBJ1-5; D might be TRBD1 (5 bases). The germline V gene has CDR1 LNHDA and CDR2 SQIVND (reference sequence). This CDR3 contains 14 residues. V lost 7 bases, J lost 5 bases, and 15 bases lay in between. The CDR3 is CASMKGVGYQPQHF. The CDR3 region has the DNA TGTGCCAGTATGAAAGGGGTCGGTTATCAGCCCCAGCATTTT. Full variable domain (missing parts from reference TRBV19 and TRBJ1-5): DGGITQSPKYLFRKEGQNVTLSCEQNLNHDAMYWYRQDPGQGLRLIYYSQIVNDFQKGDIAEGYSVSREKKESFPLTVTSAQKNPTAFYLCASMKGVGYQPQHFGDGTRLSIL.

J is TRBJ2-1 and V is TRBV4-2; a weak D match, TRBD2 (7 bases). Germline V gene sequence: CDR1 LGHNA, CDR2 YNFKEQ. V was cut by 0 bases and J by 7 bases, with 16 bases left in between. The CDR3 length is 16 residues. The CDR3 bases are TGTGCCAGCAGCCAAGAGGACAGAGGGGGGGCAAATGAGCAGTTCTTC. Protein sequence: CASSQEDRGGANEQFF.

The chain has TRBV30 and TRBJ2-7; 7 nucleotides match TRBD2. The length of the CDR3 is 12 residues. V was clipped by 3 bases and J by 3 bases; unmatched bases: 2. The germline V gene encodes CDR1 GTSNPN and CDR2 SVGIG (reference sequence). CDR3 sequence reads: CAWRRTSYEQYF. CDR3 DNA: TGTGCCTGGAGAAGGACTAGCTACGAGCAGTACTTC.

The rearrangement joins TRBV23-1 to TRBJ2-6; no reliable D call. TRBV23-1 belongs to the ORF category, with a function that is uncertain. CDR3 length equals 12 residues. DNA of the CDR3: TGCGCAGACATAAACGGGGCCAACGTCCTGACTTTC. This sequence encodes CADINGANVLTF.

The rearrangement joins TRBV10-1 to TRBJ1-4, with D possibly TRBD1 on 6 matching bases. The CDR3 totals 17 residues. CDR1 is WNHNN and CDR2 is SYGVQD in the germline V gene (reference sequence). The V end was cut by 6 bases, the J end by 1 base, with 18 bases between. The CDR3 DNA reads as TGCGCCAGCAGGGGGAAGGGGGTTCGTGGAACTAATGAAAAACTGTTTTTT. Translation: CASRGKGVRGTNEKLFF.

The chain carries TRBV30 and TRBJ2-2, with D uncertain. The CDR3 runs 11 residues. Germline CDR1 is GTSNPN and CDR2 is SVGIG (reference sequence). V lost 3 bases and J lost 6, with 5 bases in between. DNA for the CDR3: TGTGCCTGGAGCGGTGCCGGGGAGCTGTTTTTT. Protein: CAWSGAGELFF.

The chain is built from TRBV18 and TRBJ1-2, with D possibly matching TRBD1 (5 bases). Between the trimmed V and J ends, which lost 2 bases and 3 bases, there was a span of 13 bases. In germline, CDR1 is KGHSH, CDR2 LQKENI. The CDR3 length is 15 residues. The CDR3 DNA follows: TGTGCCAGCTCACCAATGGGGGGGACGGACTATGGCTACACCTTC. The encoded protein is CASSPMGGTDYGYTF.

This chain links TRBV11-1 with TRBJ2-5; 9 bases match TRBD1. V lost 4 bases and J lost 6; bases outside the gene matches: 6. Germline V gene data show CDR1 as SGHAT and CDR2 as FQDESV (reference sequence). There are 14 residues in the CDR3. CDR3 sequence (DNA): TGTGCCAGCAGCTCGGGACAGGGAGCAAAGACCCAGTACTTC. It codes for CASSSGQGAKTQYF. Filled out from reference TRBV11-1 and TRBJ2-5, the complete variable domain reads EAEVAQSPRYKITEKSQAVAFWCDPISGHATLYWYRQILGQGPELLVQFQDESVVDDSQLPKDRFSAERLKGVDSTLKIQPAELGDSAMYLCASSSGQGAKTQYFGPGTRLLVL.

The rearrangement uses TRBV6-4 and TRBJ2-1; TRBD2 aligns across 7 bases. Looked up from germline, CDR1 is MRHNA and CDR2 is SNTAGT. After removal of 3 bases from V and 6 bases from J, the junction contained 5 bases not matched to a gene. The length of the CDR3 is 14 residues. The CDR3 DNA reads as TGTGCCAGCAGTGAAACTAGCGAGCTCAATGAGCAGTTCTTC. It specifies CASSETSELNEQFF.

The chain carries TRBV5-1 and TRBJ1-1; 9 bases are shared with TRBD1. CDR3 length: 16 amino acids. Germline V gene sequence: CDR1 SGHRS, CDR2 YFSETQ. Germline trimming cut 1 base from V and 1 base from J; bases unmatched to any gene: 5. The CDR3 DNA sequence: TGCGCCAGCAGCTTGTCAACAGGGGGCCGGAACACTGAAGCTTTCTTT. The encoded protein is CASSLSTGGRNTEAFF.

This CDR3 is CACLPGGELFF. In nucleotides, the CDR3 is TGTGCCTGCCTTCCGGGCGGGGAGCTGTTTTTT. V gene TRBV30 combines with J gene TRBJ2-2; D not resolved. The CDR3 loop spans 11 amino acids. Trimming shortened V by 6 bases and J by 7 bases, and 9 bases separated the two germline ends. From germline, CDR1 is GTSNPN and CDR2 SVGIG (reference sequence).

The chain has TRBV6-1 and TRBJ1-2; D gene uncertain. The CDR3 is 16 amino acids. Germline values: CDR1 MNHNS, CDR2 SASEGT. V was pared by 1 base and J by 4 bases, with 16 bases between. CDR3 amino acids: CASSEGFTSLGYGYTF. The CDR3 coding sequence is TGTGCCAGCAGTGAAGGGTTTACTAGTTTGGGCTATGGCTACACCTTC.

V gene TRBV4-1 combines with J gene TRBJ2-2; possibly TRBD2 for D (7 bases). The V and J ends lost 2 bases and 6 bases respectively, with 19 bases between them. Per the germline V gene, CDR1 is MGHRA and CDR2 is YSYEKL. The CDR3 runs 17 residues. The CDR3, as DNA: TGCGCCAGCAGCCAAAGGGGGGGGGAGGAGGGGGCCGGGGAGCTGTTTTTT. Its protein is CASSQRGGEEGAGELFF.

J is TRBJ2-1 and V is TRBV6-5, with a tentative D call TRBD1 (5 bases). This CDR3 has 15 amino acids. V dropped 2 bases and J dropped 2 bases, with 10 bases sitting between them. Looked up from germline, CDR1 is MNHEY and CDR2 is SVGAGI. The DNA for the CDR3 is TGTGCCAGCAGTTACGGGGCGGAGACCTACAATGAGCAGTTCTTC. It is translated as CASSYGAETYNEQFF.